This T cell receptor beta chain was captured in a study of monozygotic twins with cystic fibrosis. Looking at the study overall: Libraries were built from approximately 3 micrograms of fragmented DNA using about 14 PCR cycles.

As for this clone: Its antigen is undetermined.

The V and J ends lost 0 bases and 4 bases, in that order; junction bases with no gene match: 0. Germline V gives CDR1 KGHSH, CDR2 LQKENI. This CDR3 spans 15 amino acids. Study-level findings and limits: Co-twins had the most similar V usage for 13 of 16 pairs, J for 8. Monozygotic CF twins shared more identical nucleotide clonotypes than unrelated patients.

The data were produced by immunoSEQ multiplex PCR, yet TCRdb's version contains in-frame clones alone and is incomplete. There are 35,000 or so clones in the sample; approximately 87% occur only once, and roughly 1.5% lies in the top ten. The sample comprised blood. The chain recombines TRBV18 with TRBJ2-3, with TRBD1 identical over 11 bases. The TCR sequence derives from a girl aged 2 to 10 with cystic fibrosis. CDR3 in amino acids: CASSPPGQGADTQYF. Here the CDR3 DNA reads TGTGCCAGCTCACCACCGGGACAGGGGGCAGATACGCAGTATTTT.